The source of this TCR beta chain is a study of identifying expanded T cells in peripheral blood. In regard to this clone: Its antigen remains unknown.

Study-wide points: Variance in clone template counts between approximately two-week samples significantly increased with total template count across all healthy donors. Technical replicates showed around 1.3 changed clones; around 2 weeks 15 to 20; four weeks 19.

Collection occurred without any documented infections or immune events in donors. Germline trimming cut 5 bases from V and 2 bases from J; bases unmatched to any gene: 5. CDR3 length: 14 residues. Germline lookup yields CDR1 MNHNY and CDR2 SVGAGI (reference sequence). Assay: immunoSEQ multiplex PCR; the TCRdb copy retains only in-frame clones and omits some. The table shows about 130,000 clones, with around 88% occurring only once. The TCR sequence derives from a person between 18 and 70 years old in good health. Specimen: blood. V usage is TRBV6-6 and J usage is TRBJ2-5; 7 bases are a match to TRBD1. The CDR3 protein is CASSEGAGQETQYF. CDR3 DNA sequence: TGTGCCAGCAGTGAGGGGGCGGGTCAAGAGACCCAGTACTTC.